The 27 T cell receptor beta chains below come from one sample, sequenced in a study of shared clonotypes between healthy human individuals. Repertoires were generated with immunoSEQ multiplex PCR, while TCRdb's copy carries only in-frame clones and drops some. Of fewer than 850,000 clones in the sample, less than 95% were seen once. The specimen was memory CD8+ T cells from PBMCs. Subset described: CD45RO+ cells pooled with CCR7-negative TemRA cells. These receptors were collected from a man aged 18 to 29 in good health. Some clones in this sample may be carry-over from other donors' samples.

Ten or more counts support this clone. The chain couples TRBV4-2 to TRBJ2-3; 11 nucleotides agree with TRBD2. This CDR3 is built from 16 residues. CDR1 LGHNA and CDR2 YNFKEQ come from the germline V gene. The ends lost 4 bases at V and 2 bases at J; junction bases unmatched: 5. The CDR3 nucleotides read TGTGCCAGCAGCCCTATAGCGGGAGGGCCCACAGATACGCAGTATTTT. Residues: CASSPIAGGPTDTQYF.

This clone has just one count. The V gene is TRBV7-2, the J gene TRBJ1-6; D is possibly TRBD1 (6 bases). The CDR3 is 18 amino acids. CDR1 and CDR2 (germline): SGHTA, FQGNSA. V was pared by 3 bases and J by 7 bases, with 22 bases between. CDR3 in amino acids: CASSFSIQGWRENSPLHF. CDR3 bases: TGTGCCAGCAGCTTTTCGATTCAGGGGTGGCGGGAGAATTCACCCCTCCACTTT.

J is TRBJ2-4 and V is TRBV5-8, with 7 bases identical to TRBD1. The CDR3 loop spans 17 amino acids. CDR1 and CDR2 from the germline V gene are SGHTS and YDEGEE. With V trimmed by 0 bases and J by 1 base, 7 bases remained unmatched. CDR3 amino acids: CASSLARQGWAKNIQYF. CDR3 in DNA: TGTGCCAGCAGCTTGGCGAGACAGGGCTGGGCCAAAAACATTCAGTACTTC. Based on the CDR3 plus reference TRBV5-8 and TRBJ2-4, the full variable domain is EAGVTQSPTHLIKTRGQQATLRCSPISGHTSVYWYQQALGLGLQFLLWYDEGEERNRGNFPPRFSGRQFPNYSSELNVNALELEDSALYLCASSLARQGWAKNIQYFGAGTRLSVL.

This clone was found once. The V and J genes are TRBV25-1 and TRBJ2-1, with D maybe TRBD2 (6 bases). The germline gives CDR1 MGHDK, CDR2 SYGVNS. V gave up 3 bases and J gave up 0 bases, with 15 bases separating them. The CDR3 runs to 17 residues. The chain's CDR3 is CASSDPLRESSYNEQFF. The CDR3, as DNA: TGTGCCAGCAGTGACCCTCTTCGGGAGAGCTCCTACAATGAGCAGTTCTTC.

The V gene is TRBV7-9, the J gene TRBJ2-1; the D gene is possibly TRBD2 (6 bases). Trimming left V 4 bases short and J 6 bases short, with 10 bases between. Germline V gives CDR1 SEHNR, CDR2 FQNEAQ (reference sequence). The CDR3 runs to 13 residues. The CDR3 DNA reads TGTGCCAGCAGCTCGGGACTGGGCAATGAGCAGTTCTTC. The encoded protein is CASSSGLGNEQFF.

This chain links TRBV7-8 with TRBJ1-1; TRBD1 matches at 9 bases. Per germline, CDR1 SGHVS and CDR2 FQNEAQ. The CDR3 has 16 residues. With 7 bases clipped from V and 7 bases from J, the junction kept 16 bases outside the gene matches. In nucleotides, the CDR3 is TGTGCCAGCACCTTGCTTGGGACAGGGAATCTTCTTGAAGCTTTCTTT. Translated: CASTLLGTGNLLEAFF.

The chain employs TRBV16 and TRBJ2-7; D is perhaps TRBD1 (5 bases). V was cut by 6 bases and J by 5 bases, with 17 bases left in between. CDR1 is KGHSY, CDR2 FQNENV, per germline. The CDR3 length is 14 residues. CDR3 in amino acids: CASSPTRVIDEQYF. CDR3 sequence (DNA): TGTGCCAGCAGTCCCACCAGGGTAATCGACGAGCAGTACTTC.

The rearrangement uses TRBV5-4 and TRBJ1-1; 8 bases are a match to TRBD1. The CDR3 has 13 residues. Trimming took 10 bases from V and 4 from J; bases not matched to a gene: 9. Germline V gene data show CDR1 as SGHNT and CDR2 as YYREEE (reference sequence). CDR3 sequence: CAGLTGGGTEAFF. In DNA, the CDR3 is TGTGCCGGACTAACAGGGGGGGGCACTGAAGCTTTCTTT. Looking up the rest from reference TRBV5-4 and TRBJ1-1 gives the full variable domain: ETGVTQSPTHLIKTRGQQVTLRCSSQSGHNTVSWYQQALGQGPQFIFQYYREEENGRGNFPPRFSGLQFPNYSSELNVNALELDDSALYLCAGLTGGGTEAFFGQGTRLTVV.

The chain has TRBV25-1 and TRBJ2-7; 11 bases map to TRBD2. CDR3 length: 15 residues. Trimming at V came to 2 bases and at J to 4 bases, leaving 4 bases not matched to a gene. CDR1 and CDR2 from the germline V gene are MGHDK and SYGVNS. Here the CDR3 reads CASSEPLAGGYEQYF. Written as DNA, the CDR3 is TGTGCCAGCAGTGAACCGCTAGCGGGAGGTTACGAGCAGTACTTC.

The chain joins TRBV5-4 to TRBJ2-7, with a weak D call TRBD1 (6 bases). The ends were cut back, 0 bases at V and 6 bases at J, with 13 bases in the middle. The germline CDR1 and CDR2 sequences are SGHNT and YYREEE (reference sequence). There are 14 residues in the CDR3. The CDR3 nucleotides read TGTGCCAGCAGCTTGGGGGGGCGAACAACCGAGCAGTACTTC. Protein product: CASSLGGRTTEQYF.

Points on this clone: Different DNA sequences within this sample yield the same CDR3. V and J are TRBV27 and TRBJ2-7; a possible D gene is TRBD1 (6 bases). Trimming took 3 bases from V and 3 from J, leaving 9 bases between them. This CDR3 region has 13 residues. The germline gives CDR1 MNHEY, CDR2 SMNVEV (reference sequence). Here the CDR3 reads CASSFGQFYEQYF. The DNA for the CDR3 is TGTGCCAGCAGTTTTGGACAGTTCTACGAGCAGTACTTC.

In this sample, this clone turned up a few times. This sequence joins TRBV30 and TRBJ1-5; no clear D. V was pared by 3 bases and J by 2 bases, with 8 bases between. The CDR3 loop spans 13 amino acids. In germline, CDR1 is GTSNPN, CDR2 SVGIG (reference sequence). The CDR3 reads CAWSLLGNQPQHF. CDR3 nucleotides: TGTGCCTGGAGCCTCTTGGGCAATCAGCCCCAGCATTTT. Drawing the rest from reference TRBV30 and TRBJ1-5, the complete variable domain is SQTIHQWPATLVQPVGSPLSLECTVEGTSNPNLYWYRQAAGRGLQLLFYSVGIGQISSEVPQNLSASRPQDRQFILSSKKLLLSDSGFYLCAWSLLGNQPQHFGDGTRLSIL.

This clone was seen only once. The chain carries TRBV4-3 and TRBJ2-3; maybe TRBD1 (5 bases). Per germline, CDR1 LGHNA and CDR2 YSLEER. This CDR3 is 14 amino acids long. With 4 bases removed from V and 4 bases from J, the gap between germline ends came to 12 bases. CDR3 DNA: TGCGCCAGCAGCCTAGGGGCAAGTGCAGATACGCAGTATTTT. It specifies CASSLGASADTQYF.

The CDR3 sequence: CASSLSLAPGAGELFF. The CDR3 nucleotides are TGTGCCAGCAGTTTATCCCTGGCTCCGGGGGCCGGGGAGCTGTTTTTT. The chain joins TRBV28 to TRBJ2-2; tentatively, D is TRBD2 (6 bases). This CDR3 region has 16 residues. V shed 1 base and J shed 6 bases, with 15 bases lying between them. CDR1 is MDHEN and CDR2 is SYDVKM in the germline V gene.

The chain links TRBV7-2 to TRBJ1-3; 9 bases fit TRBD1. The CDR3 is 16 amino acids. Per germline, CDR1 SGHTA and CDR2 FQGNSA. J lost 0 bases, V lost 5 bases, and 5 bases had no gene match. The CDR3 DNA follows: TGTGCCAGCAGCCGAAGACAGGGGGACTCTGGAAACACCATATATTTT. Translating gives CASSRRQGDSGNTIYF.

As for this clone: Within the sample, other DNA sequences also encode this same CDR3. This chain connects TRBV9 to TRBJ2-1; D is unresolved. The germline V gene encodes CDR1 SGDLS and CDR2 YYNGEE. The length of the CDR3 is 15 residues. Between the trimmed V and J ends, which lost 0 bases and 0 bases, there was a span of 7 bases. CDR3 coding DNA: TGTGCCAGCAGCGTAGCTAGTAGCTCCTACAATGAGCAGTTCTTC. Protein sequence: CASSVASSSYNEQFF.

In this sample, this clone turned up once. This CDR3 reads CASTEIGRLATNEKLFF. The CDR3 nucleotides read TGTGCCAGCACCGAAATAGGGCGGCTAGCAACTAATGAAAAACTGTTTTTT. The gene calls are TRBV21-1 and TRBJ1-4. TRBV21-1 is tagged as a pseudogene. This CDR3 region has 17 residues.

This chain links TRBV27 with TRBJ2-1; maybe TRBD2 (5 bases). The V and J ends lost 5 bases and 2 bases respectively, with 10 bases between them. Germline values: CDR1 MNHEY, CDR2 SMNVEV (reference sequence). This CDR3 has 14 amino acids. The CDR3 spells CASSTRAAYNEQFF. Written as DNA, the CDR3 is TGTGCCAGCAGTACGAGGGCCGCCTACAATGAGCAGTTCTTC.

In its sample, this clone was seen a few times. The same CDR3 can be traced to other DNA sequences in this sample. The chain has TRBV30 and TRBJ1-1; tentative D call: TRBD1 (5 bases). V was pared by 0 bases and J by 3 bases, with 8 bases between. The germline V gene has CDR1 GTSNPN and CDR2 SVGIG (reference sequence). The CDR3 has 13 amino acids. This chain's CDR3 is CAWSVRGDTEAFF. The CDR3 bases are TGTGCCTGGAGTGTGCGGGGGGACACTGAAGCTTTCTTT.

This sequence joins TRBV30 and TRBJ2-1; 11 bases line up with TRBD2. Trimming cost V 2 bases and J 6 bases; bases outside gene matches: 6. CDR3 length: 15 residues. The V gene's germline CDR1 is GTSNPN and CDR2 SVGIG (reference sequence). CDR3: CAWSPGTSGPNEQFF. CDR3 nucleotides: TGTGCCTGGAGTCCCGGGACTAGCGGCCCCAATGAGCAGTTCTTC.

The V call is TRBV27, the J call TRBJ2-5; D possibly uses TRBD1 or TRBD2 (5 bases each). The CDR3 sequence is 11 residues long. V was trimmed by 4 bases and J by 6 bases, leaving 6 bases between them. Germline CDR1 is MNHEY and CDR2 is SMNVEV (reference sequence). CDR3 protein: CASSWGKTQYF. The CDR3, as DNA: TGTGCCAGCAGTTGGGGGAAGACCCAGTACTTC.

The chain carries TRBV2 and TRBJ2-1; a possible D gene is TRBD2 (5 bases). V lost 3 bases, J lost 15 bases, and 18 bases lay in between. CDR1 is SNHLY and CDR2 is FYNNEI in the germline V gene. CDR3 size: 13 residues. The DNA of the CDR3 is TGTGCCAGCAGTGACTTCTCTTGGCTCCGGGGGTTCTTC. Translation gives CASSDFSWLRGFF.

The chain links TRBV28 to TRBJ2-5; D is possibly TRBD1 (5 bases). The CDR3 spans 14 residues. V was clipped by 7 bases and J by 5 bases, with 17 bases between them. Germline CDR1 is MDHEN and CDR2 is SYDVKM. The CDR3 DNA sequence: TGTGCCAGCATCAAGGACACGTTCGGGGAGACCCAGTACTTC. Residues: CASIKDTFGETQYF.

The chain links TRBV11-2 to TRBJ2-7, with D unclear. The CDR3 runs to 15 residues. Germline loops: CDR1 SGHAT, CDR2 FQNNGV. Trimming took 1 base from V and 4 from J, leaving 14 bases between them. For the CDR3, the DNA is TGTGCCAGCAGCTTAGCCGATCCGACCACATACGAGCAGTACTTC. Amino acids: CASSLADPTTYEQYF.

This clone was recorded a few times. The chain employs TRBV5-6 and TRBJ1-1, with TRBD1 as a possible D gene (5 bases). V shed 4 bases and J shed 2 bases, with 15 bases lying between them. The CDR3 has 15 residues. The germline CDR1 and CDR2 sequences are SGHDT and YYEEEE. CDR3 sequence: CASSSGGSINTEAFF. CDR3 coding DNA: TGTGCCAGCAGCAGTGGGGGGTCCATCAACACTGAAGCTTTCTTT. Together with reference TRBV5-6 and TRBJ1-1, the CDR3 gives the full variable domain: DAGVTQSPTHLIKTRGQQVTLRCSPKSGHDTVSWYQQALGQGPQFIFQYYEEEERQRGNFPDRFSGHQFPNYSSELNVNALLLGDSALYLCASSSGGSINTEAFFGQGTRLTVV.

The CDR3 loop is CASSYSEGLEGDNEQFF. CDR3 DNA: TGTGCCAGCAGCTACTCAGAAGGACTAGAAGGGGACAATGAGCAGTTCTTC. The V gene is TRBV13, the J gene TRBJ2-1, with TRBD2 matching over 7 bases. Germline V gives CDR1 PRHDT, CDR2 FYEKMQ (reference sequence). This CDR3 is built from 17 residues. Trimming cost V 4 bases and J 5 bases; bases outside gene matches: 14.

The V call is TRBV2, the J call TRBJ2-7; possibly TRBD2 for D (5 bases). Germline-derived CDR1 and CDR2 are SNHLY and FYNNEI. V was cut by 2 bases and J by 4 bases, with 6 bases left in between. The CDR3 extends over 12 amino acids. CDR3 sequence reads: CASSETGYEQYF. CDR3 DNA: TGTGCCAGCAGTGAAACGGGGTACGAGCAGTACTTC.